Each of the 27 T cell receptor beta chains below was sequenced from the same sample in a study of blood T cell repertoires in COVID-19. The data were produced by immunoSEQ multiplex PCR, yet TCRdb's version contains in-frame clones alone and is incomplete. The table records a few hundred thousand clones, 87% of them present only once. The sequenced material came from PBMCs or T cells enriched from blood (not recorded which). All receptors derive from a woman younger than 45 who had recovered from COVID-19.

The J gene is TRBJ1-1, the V gene TRBV13; D is unresolved. Per the germline V gene, CDR1 is PRHDT and CDR2 is FYEKMQ (reference sequence). This CDR3 has 13 amino acids. V lost 6 bases and J 2 bases, leaving 10 bases between the germline ends. The CDR3: CASRRVSNTEAFF. DNA for the CDR3: TGTGCCAGCAGGCGGGTTTCTAACACTGAAGCTTTCTTT.

This chain connects TRBV6-4 to TRBJ2-3, with a possible D match to TRBD2 (5 bases). Trimming left V 0 bases short and J 5 bases short, with 12 bases between. This CDR3 has 15 amino acids. Germline V gene sequence: CDR1 MRHNA, CDR2 SNTAGT. CDR3: CASSDSGRGEDTQYF. CDR3 in DNA: TGTGCCAGCAGTGACTCAGGGAGAGGTGAAGATACGCAGTATTTT.

The chain carries TRBV18 and TRBJ1-3, with a tentative D call TRBD1 (6 bases). The CDR3 is 15 amino acids. Germline V lookup: CDR1 KGHSH, CDR2 LQKENI. V was pared by 3 bases and J by 2 bases, with 11 bases between. CDR3 sequence: CASSPQGIAGNTIYF. In nucleotides, the CDR3 is TGTGCCAGCTCACCGCAGGGGATTGCTGGAAACACCATATATTTT.

The rearrangement uses TRBV7-2 and TRBJ2-7; 9 bases map to TRBD2. V lost 0 bases, J lost 3 bases, and 3 bases stayed unmatched. The CDR3 sequence is 15 residues long. Germline assignment: CDR1 SGHTA and CDR2 FQGNSA. As DNA, the CDR3 is TGTGCCAGCAGCTTAGCGGGCGGGGGGGACTACGAGCAGTACTTC. It codes for CASSLAGGGDYEQYF. Filled out from reference TRBV7-2 and TRBJ2-7, the complete variable domain reads GAGVSQSPSNKVTEKGKDVELRCDPISGHTALYWYRQSLGQGLEFLIYFQGNSAPDKSGLPSDRFSAERTGGSVSTLTIQRTQQEDSAVYLCASSLAGGGDYEQYFGPGTRLTVT.

The rearrangement links TRBV30 to TRBJ1-2; TRBD1 is a possible D gene (6 bases). CDR1 and CDR2 (germline): GTSNPN, SVGIG (reference sequence). CDR3 size: 13 residues. The V end was cut by 0 bases, the J end by 8 bases, with 13 bases between. The CDR3 DNA follows: TGTGCCTGGAGTGTACAGTCAGGGGTCGGCTACACCTTC. This translates into CAWSVQSGVGYTF.

The chain couples TRBV15 to TRBJ1-4, with TRBD1 matching 7 bases. The CDR3 totals 15 residues. V shed 3 bases, J shed 3 bases, and the junction held 4 bases outside the gene matches. Per the germline V gene, CDR1 is LNHNV and CDR2 is YYDKDF (reference sequence). The CDR3 coding sequence is TGTGCCACCAGCAGGGCCAGGGGGTCTAATGAAAAACTGTTTTTT. Translation gives CATSRARGSNEKLFF.

This clone was recorded only once. This chain links TRBV9 with TRBJ1-5; D gene uncertain. The CDR3 runs 15 residues. The germline V and J ends were trimmed by 0 bases and 3 bases, with 10 bases remaining between them. The germline gives CDR1 SGDLS, CDR2 YYNGEE. CDR3 residues: CASSVGGDVNQPQHF. The CDR3 DNA is TGTGCCAGCAGCGTAGGGGGAGATGTCAATCAGCCCCAGCATTTT.

The rearrangement uses TRBV6-5 and TRBJ1-2; D gene unclear. The CDR3 runs to 14 residues. Trimming removed 5 bases at V and 4 bases at J, with 14 bases between. In germline, CDR1 is MNHEY, CDR2 SVGAGI. CDR3 nucleotide sequence: TGTGCCAGCAGTCCTACACGGGGTCCCTATGGCTACACCTTC. Translated, it gives CASSPTRGPYGYTF.

The chain links TRBV15 to TRBJ2-5, with D possibly TRBD1 on 6 matching bases. Germline CDR1 LNHNV, CDR2 YYDKDF (reference sequence). V lost 8 bases and J lost 4, with 11 bases in between. The CDR3 loop spans 12 amino acids. CDR3 DNA sequence: TGTGCCACCCGGGGCAGGGGAGAGACCCAGTACTTC. This gives the protein CATRGRGETQYF.

The genes are TRBV5-1 and TRBJ2-3, with 16 bases identical to TRBD2. The CDR3 runs 19 residues. Trimming at V came to 3 bases and at J to 0 bases, leaving 7 bases not matched to a gene. Germline V lookup: CDR1 SGHRS, CDR2 YFSETQ. The CDR3 DNA is TGCGCCAGCAGCTCGGGACTAGCGGGGGGGAACCTGAGCACAGATACGCAGTATTTT. It encodes CASSSGLAGGNLSTDTQYF.

The chain couples TRBV6-5 to TRBJ2-7; D is unclear. V lost 5 bases to trimming and J lost 3 bases, with 5 bases between them. The germline V gene has CDR1 MNHEY and CDR2 SVGAGI. This CDR3 is built from 11 residues. The CDR3 spells CASSRDYEQYF. CDR3 sequence (DNA): TGTGCCAGCAGTCGAGACTACGAGCAGTACTTC.

Only a few counts were recorded for this clone. This rearrangement joins TRBV9 to TRBJ1-2, with D possibly TRBD1 on 6 matching bases. The CDR3 sequence is 13 residues long. Germline values: CDR1 SGDLS, CDR2 YYNGEE. V was shortened by 0 bases and J by 8 bases, with 11 bases between the two germline ends. The CDR3, as DNA: TGTGCCAGCAGCGTAGGTCAGGGGACGGGCTACACCTTC. Its translation: CASSVGQGTGYTF. Full variable domain (rest looked up from reference TRBV9 and TRBJ1-2): DSGVTQTPKHLITATGQRVTLRCSPRSGDLSVYWYQQSLDQGLQFLIQYYNGEERAKGNILERFSAQQFPDLHSELNLSSLELGDSALYFCASSVGQGTGYTFGSGTRLTVV.

J is TRBJ2-1 and V is TRBV5-4; 8 bases line up with TRBD2. Per germline, CDR1 SGHNT and CDR2 YYREEE (reference sequence). The J segment lost 0 bases and the V segment lost 5 bases, leaving 10 bases of the junction unmatched. CDR3 length equals 17 residues. The CDR3 nucleotides are TGTGCCAGCAGACCTGAGCGGGGGCCCCTCTCCTACAATGAGCAGTTCTTC. It specifies CASRPERGPLSYNEQFF.

The chain carries TRBV9 and TRBJ2-3, with 7 bases that match TRBD2. The germline V gene has CDR1 SGDLS and CDR2 YYNGEE. J was trimmed by 1 base and V by 3 bases; bases with no gene match: 5. The CDR3 totals 15 residues. The CDR3: CASSGSGRRTDTQYF. The CDR3 bases are TGTGCCAGCAGCGGTAGCGGGCGACGCACAGATACGCAGTATTTT.

The DNA for the CDR3 is TGTGCCAGCAGCCCCCAGGAGGAGCTGTTTTTT. This sequence encodes CASSPQEELFF. The gene calls are TRBV16 and TRBJ2-2, with D unresolved. V shed 4 bases and J shed 10 bases, with 7 bases lying between them. This CDR3 has 11 amino acids. Germline-derived CDR1 and CDR2 are KGHSY and FQNENV.

V and J are TRBV2 and TRBJ2-7; tentative D call: TRBD2 (6 bases). The CDR3 length is 16 residues. The V gene's germline CDR1 is SNHLY and CDR2 FYNNEI. V gave up 6 bases and J gave up 0 bases, with 18 bases separating them. CDR3 region: CASSETTGRSSYEQYF. In DNA, the CDR3 is TGTGCCAGCAGCGAAACAACGGGGAGGTCCTCCTACGAGCAGTACTTC.

J is TRBJ1-3 and V is TRBV4-2; D ambiguous. This CDR3 is built from 17 residues. V was trimmed by 0 bases and J by 0 bases, leaving 12 bases between them. CDR1 LGHNA and CDR2 YNFKEQ come from the germline V gene. The CDR3 nucleotides are TGTGCCAGCAGCCAAGATAAGAGCACGAGCTCTGGAAACACCATATATTTT. This gives the protein CASSQDKSTSSGNTIYF.

This rearrangement joins TRBV5-5 to TRBJ1-1; weak D call: TRBD1 (6 bases). The V gene lost 4 bases and the J gene lost 10 bases, with 17 bases spanning the gap. The CDR3 covers 13 residues. The germline V gene encodes CDR1 SGHKS and CDR2 YYEKEE (reference sequence). The DNA of the CDR3 is TGTGCCAGCAGCCCAGCGGGGGCGGGGGTAGCTTTCTTT. Its translation: CASSPAGAGVAFF.

This clone was seen a few times. The V and J genes are TRBV27 and TRBJ1-6, with D tentatively TRBD1 (5 bases). V lost 2 bases and J 6 bases, leaving 20 bases between the germline ends. Germline CDR1 is MNHEY and CDR2 is SMNVEV (reference sequence). The CDR3 spans 18 residues. Here the CDR3 reads CASSLRRQPVSVNSPLHF. For the CDR3, the DNA is TGTGCCAGCAGTTTACGACGACAGCCCGTTTCCGTTAATTCACCCCTCCACTTT.

The chain combines TRBV18 with TRBJ1-2; 8 bases map to TRBD1. From germline, CDR1 is KGHSH and CDR2 LQKENI. CDR3 length: 14 amino acids. J gave up 7 bases and V 4 bases, and 8 bases lay outside the gene matches. The CDR3 DNA reads TGTGCCAGCTCACTACAGGACAGGGTCTCTGGCTACACCTTC. Its protein is CASSLQDRVSGYTF. Supplemented by reference TRBV18 and TRBJ1-2, the full variable domain reads NAGVMQNPRHLVRRRGQEARLRCSPMKGHSHVYWYRQLPEEGLKFMVYLQKENIIDESGMPKERFSAEFPKEGPSILRIQQVVRGDSAAYFCASSLQDRVSGYTFGSGTRLTVV.

The chain couples TRBV30 to TRBJ1-4; D call uncertain. Germline V gives CDR1 GTSNPN, CDR2 SVGIG (reference sequence). This CDR3 contains 11 residues. V lost 5 bases to trimming and J lost 11 bases, with 12 bases between them. The CDR3 protein is CAWGEGGKLFF. The CDR3 DNA reads TGTGCCTGGGGGGAAGGAGGGAAACTGTTTTTT.

The chain joins TRBV6-5 to TRBJ2-2; 8 bases map to TRBD2. Germline loops: CDR1 MNHEY, CDR2 SVGAGI. The CDR3 runs 15 residues. The J segment lost 3 bases and the V segment lost 7 bases, leaving 7 bases of the junction unmatched. CDR3 bases: TGTGCCAGCACCTCTCGGGGGGGGTACACCGGGGAGCTGTTTTTT. Its translation is CASTSRGGYTGELFF.

The chain links TRBV30 to TRBJ2-6, with TRBD1 as a possible D gene (5 bases). Trimming took off 4 bases at V and 4 bases at J, with 17 bases between the two ends. The CDR3 is made up of 16 amino acids. The germline CDR1 and CDR2 sequences are GTSNPN and SVGIG (reference sequence). In DNA form, the CDR3 reads TGTGCCTGGACTGCAGGGAAGGGATCAGGGGCCAACGTCCTGACTTTC. Translated: CAWTAGKGSGANVLTF. Full variable domain (rest looked up from reference TRBV30 and TRBJ2-6): SQTIHQWPATLVQPVGSPLSLECTVEGTSNPNLYWYRQAAGRGLQLLFYSVGIGQISSEVPQNLSASRPQDRQFILSSKKLLLSDSGFYLCAWTAGKGSGANVLTFGAGSRLTVL.

This chain uses TRBV19 with TRBJ2-1; 8 bases are a match to TRBD2. The CDR3 spans 15 residues. V gave up 2 bases and J gave up 7 bases; unmatched junction bases: 7. Germline V gives CDR1 LNHDA, CDR2 SQIVND (reference sequence). The CDR3 DNA reads as TGTGCCAGTAGTATAATCAGCGGGGGTGATAATGAGCAGTTCTTC. Translating gives CASSIISGGDNEQFF.

The chain recombines TRBV5-4 with TRBJ1-2; 10 positions agree with TRBD1. The CDR3 extends over 16 amino acids. V was clipped by 3 bases and J by 3 bases; unmatched bases: 8. Germline V gene lookup returns CDR1 SGHNT and CDR2 YYREEE (reference sequence). The CDR3 loop reads CASSSTGGTRDYGYTF. The DNA of the CDR3 is TGTGCCAGCAGCTCGACAGGGGGCACGAGAGACTATGGCTACACCTTC.

The chain links TRBV7-2 to TRBJ1-2; D is undetermined. The CDR3 consists of 15 residues. The V gene lost 5 bases and the J gene lost 7 bases, with 20 bases spanning the gap. Germline lookup yields CDR1 SGHTA and CDR2 FQGNSA. Here the CDR3 reads CASSPWTGGYSGYTF. The DNA for the CDR3 is TGTGCCAGCAGCCCCTGGACGGGAGGTTATAGTGGCTACACCTTC.

V and J are TRBV2 and TRBJ1-1; the D gene is possibly TRBD1 (6 bases). V was shortened by 4 bases and J by 0 bases, with 9 bases between the two germline ends. The V gene's germline CDR1 is SNHLY and CDR2 FYNNEI. The CDR3 totals 14 residues. In DNA, the CDR3 is TGTGCCAGCAGTGCAAACAGGGTGAACACTGAAGCTTTCTTT. Translation gives CASSANRVNTEAFF.